This T cell receptor beta chain was identified during a study of naive and memory T cell subsets. Germline loops: CDR1 LGHDT, CDR2 YNNKEL (reference sequence). Trimming cost V 3 bases and J 6 bases, with 10 bases left between them. The CDR3 length is 13 residues. The beta constant-region primer was an equimolar mix of two oligonucleotides covering TRBC1 and TRBC2. Four rounds of PCR amplified the ligated cDNA using nested alpha and beta constant-region primers plus SP2. TCRdb re-called the UMI-ligation and nested PCR reads through MiXCR, storing one row per CDR3 protein. The data contain 120,000 to 150,000 distinct CDR3 sequences, about 17% of them seen just once; the ten biggest clones take up roughly 0.14%.

V and J are TRBV3-1 and TRBJ2-3; D ambiguous. Sequencing was performed on naive CD4+ T cells from blood. The source of this sequence is a human donor in good health. This chain's CDR3 is CASSQGRKDTQYF. The CDR3 coding sequence is TGTGCCAGCAGCCAGGGTAGGAAGGATACGCAGTATTTT.